Listed below are T cell receptor beta chains from one sample, sequenced in a study of OX40 agonist ivuxolimab in advanced cancers. Data came from immunoSEQ multiplex PCR; TCRdb stores just in-frame clones and leaves some out. The sample lists roughly 63,000 clones; nearly 90% were seen once. The specimen comprised CD4+ or CD8+ T cells sorted from blood, sampled in a trial of the OX40 agonist ivuxolimab. The source is an adult with an advanced solid tumor such as melanoma, head and neck, liver or kidney cancer. Each CDR3 is given with its conserved first and last residue. The D gene is left open where the match is weak. Clone size is shown for a subset of rows, as once, few, many or a class of expanded clone.

d_gene	abundance	j_gene	v_gene	CDR3aa	CDR3nt
-	-	TRBJ1-2	TRBV30	CAWQKSYGYTF	TGTGCCTGGCAGAAATCTTATGGCTACACCTTC
TRBD1	-	TRBJ2-3	TRBV27	CASSLIRTGGSTDTQYF	TGTGCCAGCAGTTTAATCCGGACAGGGGGCAGCACAGATACGCAGTATTTT
-	once	TRBJ2-5	TRBV25-1	CASEGLGETQYF	TGTGCCTCGGAGGGGCTGGGGGAGACCCAGTACTTC
TRBD2	-	TRBJ2-7	TRBV13	CASSLGLAGSLGEQYF	TGTGCCAGCAGCTTAGGCCTAGCGGGAAGTCTCGGCGAGCAGTACTTC
-	-	TRBJ2-5	TRBV29-1	CSVRSGIQETQYF	TGCAGCGTTCGGTCAGGGATACAAGAGACCCAGTACTTC
TRBD2	-	TRBJ2-1	TRBV27	CASSLSGSSGHEQFF	TGTGCCAGCAGTTTATCGGGATCTAGCGGACATGAGCAGTTCTTC
-	-	TRBJ2-2	TRBV9	CASRTGTTNTGELFF	TGTGCCAGCAGGACCGGGACAACGAACACCGGGGAGCTGTTTTTT
-	-	TRBJ2-7	TRBV14	CASSRRGSGSYEQYF	TGTGCCAGCAGCCGAAGAGGTAGCGGATCCTACGAGCAGTACTTC
TRBD2	-	TRBJ2-7	TRBV27	CASSLTSADYEQYF	TGTGCCAGCAGTTTAACTAGCGCTGACTACGAGCAGTACTTC
-	-	TRBJ1-2	TRBV5-5	CASSLDWEGYGYTF	TGTGCCAGCAGCTTGGATTGGGAGGGCTATGGCTACACCTTC
-	-	TRBJ2-7	TRBV27	CASSLFYPSGEEQYF	TGTGCCAGCAGTTTATTTTACCCTTCGGGGGAAGAGCAGTACTTC
-	once	TRBJ2-7	TRBV29-1	CSVVGESAEQYF	TGCAGCGTTGTGGGTGAGTCGGCCGAGCAGTACTTC
-	-	TRBJ1-6	TRBV7-8	CASSLAGEYDSPLHF	TGTGCCAGCAGCTTAGCGGGGGAATACGATTCACCCCTCCACTTT
-	-	TRBJ2-7	TRBV19	CASSLTGYEQYF	TGTGCCAGTAGTTTGACAGGCTACGAGCAGTACTTC
-	-	TRBJ1-5	TRBV27	CASSLAGENQPQHF	TGTGCCAGCAGTTTGGCAGGGGAGAATCAGCCCCAGCATTTT
TRBD2	-	TRBJ2-1	TRBV6-1	CASSEAGLVFDEQFF	TGTGCCAGCAGTGAAGCTGGACTAGTTTTCGATGAGCAGTTCTTC